This TCR beta chain came from a study of T cells in Graves' hyperthyroidism and ophthalmopathy (dated by TCRdb to between 2019 and 2020). About the full investigation: Peripheral blood was collected at initial diagnosis, before any treatment. In addition, the study compared T-cell repertoires in thyroid tissue and in blood from 6 or 7 Graves' hyperthyroidism patients. Once sampling was done, hyperthyroidism patients were given methimazole at a starting dose of 30 mg daily, whereas ophthalmopathy patients were given high-dose intravenous methylprednisolone. The paper reports TCR Vbeta CDR3 sequencing of some 140 peripheral blood samples: around 45 ophthalmopathy, about 75 hyperthyroidism and around 17 progressor patients. The roughly 91 discovery patients were randomly split 7:3 into training and test sets. An independent validation cohort of under 20 hyperthyroidism patients and about 16 patients who later progressed to ophthalmopathy tested prospective prediction of ophthalmopathy. A discovery cohort of roughly 100 patients, roughly 45 with Graves' ophthalmopathy and roughly 59 with stable Graves' hyperthyroidism, was used to find distinguishing TCR V-J signatures.

This clonotype was counted at least ten times. Its antigen specificity is not known. Within one base of it there is no much larger clone, and no base qualities were kept. Results and caveats for the whole study, not just this receptor: A model built on a 13 V-J signature distinguished ophthalmopathy from stable hyperthyroidism, reaching around 88% sensitivity and around 81% specificity in cross-validation and 80%/75% in testing. No statistical method was used to fix the sample size in advance, and group allocation was not hidden from the investigators. In validation, the model predicted progression to ophthalmopathy with over 60% sensitivity and around 72% specificity, a median of roughly seven months before onset. Most expanded thyroid clonotypes (frequency above 0.001) were also detected in blood, suggesting blood repertoires may reflect thyroid immune responses.

Amplification of TCR beta CDR3 regions was carried out from RNA transcripts. The first round of RT-PCR for the TCR CDR3 was performed with the HTBI primer set and the Qiagen OneStep RT-PCR kit. Libraries were constructed in a second round of multiplex PCR, after which size selection and purification were carried out. The libraries were sequenced on an Illumina HiSeq2000 using paired-end 100 bp reads. Per the authors' processing: SOAPnuke was used to process the raw data, throwing out any read that contained adapters or uncalled bases, had a mean Phred below 15, or lacked an exact constant-primer or identifier match. High-quality paired reads were merged using COPE v1.2.5, and each unique nucleotide sequence was defined as a clonotype. MiTCR v1.1 was used to align clonotypes to the IMGT TRBV, TRBD and TRBJ reference segments. Only V-J combinations with frequency above 0.0001, covering 99% to 99.2% of repertoires, were analysed. The TCS score was defined as F50 (clonal expansion) divided by E x V (chaos), with BLOSUM62-based TCRdist calculated between CDR3 peptides within each V-J. Welch's t-statistics and random forest reduced around 520 V-J features to under 15, which were used in a naive Bayes classifier (R e1071). TCRdb's own reprocessing of the public reads used fastp at Q25 and MiXCR and kept productive beta chains. Identical CDR3 protein sequences are pooled into one entry, listed with their most common genes and DNA. It is TCRdb's table, rather than the study itself, that gives the V and J calls and clone size. This sample has around 600,000 distinct CDR3 sequences in its table, and 11% to 15% of those were observed once. The ten largest clones add up to around 7% of the sample.

Ophthalmopathy patients had moderately to severely active disease, Clinical Activity Score of at least 3, NOSPECS grade of at least 4, and duration under 3 months. Patients with uncontrolled infections, other autoimmune diseases, pregnancy or lactation were excluded. Clinical symptoms, serum thyroxine and TRAb, thyroid ultrasound, and orbital computed tomography formed the basis for the diagnoses. PBMCs were separated from under 12 ml of fresh peripheral blood using Ficoll-Paque density gradient centrifugation. Total RNA was extracted using Trizol reagent, and RNA quality was assessed on an Agilent 2100 Bioanalyzer. Including cysteine and phenylalanine, the CDR3 has 15 amino acids. Only the CDR3 DNA stays, 45 bases, in frame from base 1. A distance of 11 bases separates the germline ends of V and J, which lose 0 bases and 3 bases respectively.

The rearrangement joined TRBV12-3 or TRBV12-4 to TRBJ2-5; possibly the D gene is TRBD1, per 6 matching bases. Sequencing input: blood. The clonotype originates from a woman between 18 and 30 years old with Graves' ophthalmopathy. CDR3 protein: CASSLAGKGEETQYF. The sequenced DNA is TGTGCCAGCAGTTTAGCGGGAAAGGGGGAAGAGACCCAGTACTTC.